Here is one T cell receptor (beta chain) with its context. No antigen is known for it. A much more abundant neighbour one base away suggests this may be a read error. Building of the TCR beta libraries involved iRepertoire HTBI primers and Arm-PCR of CDR3 regions. Each CDR3 protein is one row after TCRdb ran MiXCR on the multiplex PCR reads. The data contain under 250,000 distinct CDR3 sequences, 20% to 25% of them singletons. Time point specified: newly diagnosed GD, antithyroid drugs for less than 3 months. Scientists built the TCR library using RNA that was extracted from PBMCs. This sample stems from a study of regulatory T cells in long-lasting Graves disease. Study as a whole: Graves' cases, newly diagnosed, had used antithyroid drugs under 3 months.

Findings of the study overall: Study was limited to peripheral blood, excluding thyroid tissue.

Trimming cost V 4 bases and J 13 bases; bases outside gene matches: 15. Germline V gene lookup returns CDR1 SGHTA and CDR2 FQGNSA. The CDR3 spans 15 residues. J is TRBJ2-1 and V is TRBV7-2, with TRBD1 matching over 8 bases. The material sequenced was peripheral blood mononuclear cells (PBMCs), taken at new diagnosis, from a patient treated with antithyroid drugs. The clonotype was recovered from a female donor with Graves disease. The CDR3 DNA is TGTGCCAGCAGCTACGCAGGGGGCGAGGGTGAGACCCAGTTCTTC. It is translated as CASSYAGGEGETQFF.